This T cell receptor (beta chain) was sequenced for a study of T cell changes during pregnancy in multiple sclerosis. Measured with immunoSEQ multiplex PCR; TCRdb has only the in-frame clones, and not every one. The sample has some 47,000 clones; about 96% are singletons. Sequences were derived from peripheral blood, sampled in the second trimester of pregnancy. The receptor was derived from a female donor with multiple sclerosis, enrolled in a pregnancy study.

CDR3 amino acids: CASSPSLADQGTGELFF. In nucleotides, the CDR3 is TGTGCCAGCTCACCATCTTTAGCCGACCAGGGCACCGGGGAGCTGTTTTTT. The rearrangement uses TRBV18 and TRBJ2-2; weak D call: TRBD1 (5 bases). The CDR3 contains 17 residues. The germline V gene encodes CDR1 KGHSH and CDR2 LQKENI. V dropped 2 bases and J dropped 4 bases, with 17 bases sitting between them.